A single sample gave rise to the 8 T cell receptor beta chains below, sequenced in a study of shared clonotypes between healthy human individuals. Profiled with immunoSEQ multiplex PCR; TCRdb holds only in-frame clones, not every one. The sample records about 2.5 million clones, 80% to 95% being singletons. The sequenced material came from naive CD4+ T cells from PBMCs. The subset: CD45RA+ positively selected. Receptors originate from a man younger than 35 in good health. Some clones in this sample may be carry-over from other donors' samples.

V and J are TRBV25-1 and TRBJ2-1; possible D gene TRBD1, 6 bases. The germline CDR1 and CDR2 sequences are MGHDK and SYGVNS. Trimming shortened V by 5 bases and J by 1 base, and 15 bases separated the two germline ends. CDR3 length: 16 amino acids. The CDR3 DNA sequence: TGTGCCAGCAGTCCACAGGGAAGGGGATCCTACAATGAGCAGTTCTTC. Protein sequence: CASSPQGRGSYNEQFF.

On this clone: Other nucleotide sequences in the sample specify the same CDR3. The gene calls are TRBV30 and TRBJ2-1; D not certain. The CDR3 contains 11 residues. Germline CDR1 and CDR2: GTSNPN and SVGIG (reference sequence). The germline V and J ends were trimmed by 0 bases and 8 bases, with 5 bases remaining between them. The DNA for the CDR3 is TGTGCCTGGAGTGTACGGTATGAGCAGTTCTTC. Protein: CAWSVRYEQFF.

For the CDR3, the DNA is TGCGCCAGCAGCCCCGGACAGGGGCGGAGTGGCGAGCAGTACTTC. It encodes CASSPGQGRSGEQYF. The V gene is TRBV4-3, the J gene TRBJ2-7; TRBD1 matches at 9 bases. V dropped 4 bases and J dropped 6; count of bases not matched to a gene: 10. CDR3 length: 15 residues. Germline V gene lookup returns CDR1 LGHNA and CDR2 YSLEER.

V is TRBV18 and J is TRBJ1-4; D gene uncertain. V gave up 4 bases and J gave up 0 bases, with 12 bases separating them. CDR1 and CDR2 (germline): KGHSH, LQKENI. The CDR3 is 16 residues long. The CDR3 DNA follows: TGTGCCAGCTCACTTAGAGACGGACCAACTAATGAAAAACTGTTTTTT. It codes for CASSLRDGPTNEKLFF.

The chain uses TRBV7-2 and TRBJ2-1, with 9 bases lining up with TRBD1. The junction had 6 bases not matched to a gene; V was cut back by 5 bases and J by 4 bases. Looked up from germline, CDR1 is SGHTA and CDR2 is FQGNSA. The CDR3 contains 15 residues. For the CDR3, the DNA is TGTGCCAGCAGCCCACAGGGGGCGGAGTACAATGAGCAGTTCTTC. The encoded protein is CASSPQGAEYNEQFF. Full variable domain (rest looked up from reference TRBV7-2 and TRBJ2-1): GAGVSQSPSNKVTEKGKDVELRCDPISGHTALYWYRQSLGQGLEFLIYFQGNSAPDKSGLPSDRFSAERTGGSVSTLTIQRTQQEDSAVYLCASSPQGAEYNEQFFGPGTRLTVL.

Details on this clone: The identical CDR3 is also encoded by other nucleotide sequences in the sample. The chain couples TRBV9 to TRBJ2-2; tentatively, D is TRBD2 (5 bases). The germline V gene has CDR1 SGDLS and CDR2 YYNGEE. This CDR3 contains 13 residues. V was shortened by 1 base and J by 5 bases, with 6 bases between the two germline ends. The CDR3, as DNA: TGTGCCAGCAGCGTACGGGGAACCGGGGAGCTGTTTTTT. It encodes CASSVRGTGELFF.

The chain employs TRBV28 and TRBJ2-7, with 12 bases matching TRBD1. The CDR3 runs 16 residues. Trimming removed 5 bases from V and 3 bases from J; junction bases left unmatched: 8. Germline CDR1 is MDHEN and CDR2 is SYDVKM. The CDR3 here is CASSTPGTGGFYEQYF. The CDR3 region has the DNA TGTGCCAGCAGTACCCCCGGGACAGGGGGCTTCTACGAGCAGTACTTC.

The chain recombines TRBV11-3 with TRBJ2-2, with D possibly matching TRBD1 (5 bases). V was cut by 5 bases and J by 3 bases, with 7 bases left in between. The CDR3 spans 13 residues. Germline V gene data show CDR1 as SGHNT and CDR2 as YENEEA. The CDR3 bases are TGTGCCAGCAGCCCCAGGGACACCGGGGAGCTGTTTTTT. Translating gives CASSPRDTGELFF.